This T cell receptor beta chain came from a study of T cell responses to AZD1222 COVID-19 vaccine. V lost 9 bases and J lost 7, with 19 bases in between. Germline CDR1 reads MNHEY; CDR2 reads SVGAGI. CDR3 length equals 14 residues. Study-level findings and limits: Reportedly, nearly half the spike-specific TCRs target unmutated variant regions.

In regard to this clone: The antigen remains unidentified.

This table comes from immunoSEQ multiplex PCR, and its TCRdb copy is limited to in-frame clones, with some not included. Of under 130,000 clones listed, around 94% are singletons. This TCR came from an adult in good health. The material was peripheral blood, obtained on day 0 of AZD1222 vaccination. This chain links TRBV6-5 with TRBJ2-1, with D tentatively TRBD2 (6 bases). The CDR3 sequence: CARCWRAPGNEQFF. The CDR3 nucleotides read TGTGCCAGATGTTGGAGGGCCCCAGGGAATGAGCAGTTCTTC.